The present T cell receptor (beta chain) was sequenced within a study of beta chain features in type 1 diabetes. The collection from each donor was one heparinised blood draw averaging approximately 110 mL. The authors sorted CD4+ naive, central memory, regulatory and stem cell-like memory cells via CD45RO/CCR7/CD25/CD127/CD95/CD27. Overall study findings and caveats: People with Type 1 diabetes carried modestly yet significantly shorter TCRB CDR3s in all four CD4+ subsets. cDNA-based sequencing might over-represent cells highly expressing TCR.

There are 14 residues in the CDR3. Germline V lookup: CDR1 KGHSH, CDR2 LQKENI. The germline V and J ends were trimmed by 6 bases and 4 bases, with 16 bases remaining between them. As for this clone: The antigen is undetermined.

Sequenced material consisted of expressed TCRB transcripts (all of the isolated RNA was reverse transcribed). The assay was immunoSEQ multiplex PCR, and TCRdb's table has in-frame clones only and misses some. The table lists a few hundred thousand clones, less than 15% of them singletons. The receptor comes from a woman between 18 and 29 years old with type 1 diabetes. Material: naive CD4+ T cells from blood. This chain uses TRBV18 with TRBJ2-7; perhaps TRBD1 as D (6 bases). The CDR3 spells CASSPTGSSYEQYF. DNA of the CDR3: TGTGCCAGCTCTCCCACAGGGAGCTCGTACGAGCAGTACTTC.